The subject of this entry is one T cell receptor (beta chain). Antigen unknown. This entry is derived from a study of shared clonotypes between healthy human individuals. Study in general: The composition of the donors was a couple of women and a few men aged 18 to 49. Findings of the study overall: Some naive CD4 clonotypes, roughly 4.8%, turned up in common across several donors. Rarefaction demonstrated incomplete sorted-subset sequencing despite large depth. An expected dependence of interdonor clonotype sharing on sequencing depth was noted.

Clones were sequenced by immunoSEQ multiplex PCR, and TCRdb holds only the in-frame ones, with some missing. The sample consists of 700,000 to 950,000 clones, 96% of them appearing once. Selected positively for CCR7 and CD45RO-negative, naive CD8 cells excluded terminally differentiated effector memory CD45RA+ cells. This CDR3 has 16 residues. Trimming cost V 4 bases and J 4 bases; bases outside gene matches: 6. Germline CDR1 is SGHTA and CDR2 is FQGNSA. The TCR originated in a man younger than 40 in good health. The chain uses TRBV7-2 and TRBJ2-1, with 11 bases identical to TRBD2. The sequenced material came from naive CD8+ T cells sorted from blood. CDR3 protein: CASSSFSSGGYNEQFF. CDR3 DNA: TGTGCCAGCAGCTCGTTCTCTAGCGGGGGGTACAATGAGCAGTTCTTC.